A selection of T cell receptor beta chains follows, all from one sample in a study of T cell responses to AZD1222 COVID-19 vaccine. The protocol was immunoSEQ multiplex PCR, while the TCRdb copy is restricted to in-frame clones and leaves out a portion. This table holds around 76,000 clones, 80% to 85% found once. Source: peripheral blood, taken on day 0 of AZD1222 vaccination. These receptor sequences come from an adult in good health. The CDR3 runs from the conserved cysteine through the conserved F or W. The order of the fields is V gene, D gene, clone size, J gene, CDR3 protein, CDR3 DNA. D genes are given only for firm matches. The size of a clone is reported for some rows only, either as once, few or many, or as a class for expanded clones.

V: TRBV27
D: .
size: .
J: TRBJ1-4
CDR3: CASRGPATNEKLFF
DNA: TGTGCCAGCAGGGGACCTGCAACTAATGAAAAACTGTTTTTT

V: TRBV24-1
D: .
size: .
J: TRBJ2-1
CDR3: CATSSSVPSYIAYNEQFF
DNA: TGTGCCACCAGTTCTTCTGTCCCTAGCTACATTGCCTACAATGAGCAGTTCTTC

V: TRBV15
D: TRBD2
size: .
J: TRBJ2-1
CDR3: CATAARGGAYNEQFF
DNA: TGTGCCACCGCCGCCCGGGGGGGTGCCTACAATGAGCAGTTCTTC

V: TRBV6-2/TRBV6-3
D: TRBD2
size: .
J: TRBJ2-5
CDR3: CASSDGTSGGETQYF
DNA: TGTGCCAGCAGTGATGGGACTAGCGGGGGAGAGACCCAGTACTTC

V: TRBV5-1
D: .
size: .
J: TRBJ2-2
CDR3: CASREPTGELFF
DNA: TGCGCCAGCAGGGAACCGACCGGGGAGCTGTTTTTT

V: TRBV3-1/TRBV3-2
D: .
size: .
J: TRBJ2-7
CDR3: CASSQSGSGYEQYF
DNA: TGTGCCAGCAGCCAATCTGGAAGCGGCTACGAGCAGTACTTC

V: TRBV11-3
D: .
size: .
J: TRBJ2-7
CDR3: CASSFTGYEQYF
DNA: TGTGCCAGCAGCTTTACAGGCTACGAGCAGTACTTC

V: TRBV2
D: TRBD2
size: once
J: TRBJ2-7
CDR3: CASSPNPILAGGYEQYF
DNA: TGTGCCAGCAGCCCTAACCCCATTCTAGCGGGGGGTTACGAGCAGTACTTC

V: TRBV4-1
D: .
size: .
J: TRBJ2-7
CDR3: CASRRETGYYEQYF
DNA: TGCGCCAGCCGGAGAGAGACGGGTTACTACGAGCAGTACTTC

V: TRBV25-1
D: TRBD1
size: .
J: TRBJ2-1
CDR3: CASRPTGGNEQFF
DNA: TGTGCCAGCAGGCCGACAGGGGGCAATGAGCAGTTCTTC

V: TRBV18
D: .
size: .
J: TRBJ1-2
CDR3: CASSPPGVFGGYTF
DNA: TGTGCCAGCTCACCACCAGGAGTTTTTGGGGGCTACACCTTC

V: TRBV28
D: .
size: .
J: TRBJ1-1
CDR3: CASSPNLRNTEAFF
DNA: TGTGCCAGCAGTCCGAACCTGCGGAACACTGAAGCTTTCTTT

V: TRBV7-8
D: TRBD1
size: once
J: TRBJ1-2
CDR3: CASSKLQGPVLYGYTF
DNA: TGTGCCAGCAGCAAATTACAGGGGCCTGTCCTCTATGGCTACACCTTC

V: TRBV3-1/TRBV3-2
D: TRBD1
size: .
J: TRBJ1-5
CDR3: CASSQDLSGRGKPQHF
DNA: TGTGCCAGCAGCCAAGATCTAAGTGGCAGGGGGAAGCCCCAGCATTTT

V: TRBV6-5
D: .
size: .
J: TRBJ2-3
CDR3: CASSYSLTNTQYF
DNA: TGTGCCAGCAGTTACTCCCTTACGAATACGCAGTATTTT

V: TRBV19
D: .
size: .
J: TRBJ2-7
CDR3: CASSSDGTYEQYF
DNA: TGTGCCAGTAGTTCGGACGGGACCTACGAGCAGTACTTC

V: TRBV19
D: TRBD1
size: .
J: TRBJ1-5
CDR3: CASSMTHTGGNQPQHF
DNA: TGTGCCAGTAGTATGACCCACACAGGGGGAAATCAGCCCCAGCATTTT

V: TRBV4-1
D: TRBD2
size: .
J: TRBJ2-7
CDR3: CASSLTSGGSYEQYF
DNA: TGCGCCAGCAGCCTGACTAGCGGGGGCTCCTACGAGCAGTACTTC

V: TRBV2
D: .
size: .
J: TRBJ1-2
CDR3: CASRLIGTTVDGYTF
DNA: TGTGCCAGCAGACTTATCGGGACGACGGTCGATGGCTACACCTTC

V: TRBV7-9
D: .
size: once
J: TRBJ2-2
CDR3: CASSFRAGNTGELFF
DNA: TGTGCCAGCAGCTTCAGGGCAGGGAACACCGGGGAGCTGTTTTTT

V: TRBV7-9
D: .
size: .
J: TRBJ1-2
CDR3: CASSLRAGRYGYTF
DNA: TGTGCCAGCAGCCTGAGGGCGGGGAGGTATGGCTACACCTTC

V: TRBV5-4
D: TRBD1
size: .
J: TRBJ1-4
CDR3: CASSQQGASEKLFF
DNA: TGTGCCAGCAGCCAACAGGGGGCGAGTGAAAAACTGTTTTTT

V: TRBV2
D: .
size: .
J: TRBJ1-6
CDR3: CASSEGGHSPLHF
DNA: TGTGCCAGCAGTGAAGGGGGCCATTCACCCCTCCACTTT

V: TRBV2
D: .
size: .
J: TRBJ1-1
CDR3: CASSADVGVNTEAFF
DNA: TGTGCCAGCAGTGCGGACGTAGGGGTGAACACTGAAGCTTTCTTT

V: TRBV7-2
D: .
size: .
J: TRBJ1-5
CDR3: CASSLGVGVEQPQHF
DNA: TGTGCCAGCAGCTTAGGAGTTGGGGTAGAGCAGCCCCAGCATTTT

V: TRBV18
D: .
size: .
J: TRBJ2-3
CDR3: CASSPPGADTQYF
DNA: TGTGCCAGCTCACCACCCGGAGCAGATACGCAGTATTTT

V: TRBV7-8
D: TRBD2
size: once
J: TRBJ2-3
CDR3: CASSLKGRGGTDTQYF
DNA: TGTGCCAGCAGCTTAAAGGGGCGGGGGGGTACAGATACGCAGTATTTT

V: TRBV28
D: .
size: few
J: TRBJ1-3
CDR3: CASRPESISGNTIYF
DNA: TGTGCCAGCAGACCCGAGAGCATCTCTGGAAACACCATATATTTT

V: TRBV9
D: .
size: .
J: TRBJ1-1
CDR3: CASSVRPGNTEAFF
DNA: TGTGCCAGCAGCGTAAGGCCAGGGAACACTGAAGCTTTCTTT

V: TRBV7-8
D: TRBD1
size: .
J: TRBJ1-5
CDR3: CASSFHRGTPGMTQHF
DNA: TGTGCCAGCAGCTTCCACAGGGGGACCCCGGGGATGACCCAGCATTTT

V: TRBV3-1/TRBV3-2
D: .
size: .
J: TRBJ2-5
CDR3: CASSQRLGRGEETQYF
DNA: TGTGCCAGCAGCCAACGACTAGGAAGGGGTGAAGAGACCCAGTACTTC

V: TRBV27
D: .
size: .
J: TRBJ2-1
CDR3: CASSLKSHNEQFF
DNA: TGTGCCAGCAGTTTAAAGTCCCACAATGAGCAGTTCTTC

V: TRBV28
D: .
size: .
J: TRBJ1-1
CDR3: CASRGGTKNTEAFF
DNA: TGTGCCAGCAGAGGGGGAACAAAGAACACTGAAGCTTTCTTT

V: TRBV28
D: TRBD1
size: .
J: TRBJ1-2
CDR3: CASSLGRGLYGYTF
DNA: TGTGCCAGCAGTTTAGGAAGGGGGCTCTATGGCTACACCTTC

V: TRBV6-5
D: .
size: .
J: TRBJ1-1
CDR3: CASSYSFGNTEAFF
DNA: TGTGCCAGCAGTTACTCTTTCGGAAACACTGAAGCTTTCTTT

V: TRBV12-3/TRBV12-4
D: .
size: .
J: TRBJ2-1
CDR3: CASSFFDEQFF
DNA: TGTGCCAGCAGTTTCTTCGATGAGCAGTTCTTC

V: TRBV5-4
D: TRBD1
size: once
J: TRBJ1-2
CDR3: CASSGTGQRTYGYTF
DNA: TGTGCCAGCAGCGGGACAGGGCAAAGAACCTATGGCTACACCTTC

V: TRBV7-2
D: TRBD1
size: few
J: TRBJ1-3
CDR3: CASSPRQGGGNTIYF
DNA: TGTGCCAGCAGCCCTCGACAGGGCGGTGGAAACACCATATATTTT

V: TRBV15
D: TRBD2
size: .
J: TRBJ2-2
CDR3: CATSRERDAAGGTPANTGELFF
DNA: TGTGCCACCAGCAGAGAAAGGGATGCGGCGGGGGGGACGCCCGCGAACACCGGGGAGCTGTTTTTT

V: TRBV9
D: TRBD2
size: .
J: TRBJ2-5
CDR3: CASSVSGGAGETQYF
DNA: TGTGCCAGCAGCGTTAGCGGGGGGGCCGGGGAGACCCAGTACTTC

V: TRBV7-2
D: TRBD1
size: .
J: TRBJ1-2
CDR3: CASSLGQGGYGYTF
DNA: TGTGCCAGCAGCCTGGGACAGGGAGGCTATGGCTACACCTTC

V: TRBV30
D: TRBD1
size: .
J: TRBJ2-3
CDR3: CAWSQGEGDTQYF
DNA: TGTGCCTGGAGCCAGGGGGAAGGAGATACGCAGTATTTT

V: TRBV6-5
D: .
size: .
J: TRBJ2-7
CDR3: CASRPLDRPYEQYF
DNA: TGTGCCAGCAGGCCCCTGGACAGACCCTACGAGCAGTACTTC

V: TRBV28
D: .
size: .
J: TRBJ1-1
CDR3: CASITSGLWMNTEAFF
DNA: TGTGCCAGCATCACCTCCGGGCTCTGGATGAACACTGAAGCTTTCTTT

V: TRBV28
D: .
size: .
J: TRBJ1-2
CDR3: CASSSAGAYYGYTF
DNA: TGTGCCAGCAGTTCAGCGGGCGCCTACTATGGCTACACCTTC

V: TRBV6-1
D: TRBD1
size: .
J: TRBJ1-1
CDR3: CASSERGQGLRLNTEAFF
DNA: TGTGCCAGCAGTGAACGGGGACAGGGACTTCGCCTGAACACTGAAGCTTTCTTT

V: TRBV7-8
D: .
size: .
J: TRBJ1-5
CDR3: CASSRGRGVDQPQHF
DNA: TGTGCCAGCAGCCGGGGGCGGGGAGTGGATCAGCCCCAGCATTTT

V: TRBV6-5
D: .
size: .
J: TRBJ2-7
CDR3: CASRRQGGALEQYF
DNA: TGTGCCAGCAGAAGACAGGGAGGGGCCCTCGAGCAGTACTTC

V: TRBV11-2
D: TRBD1
size: .
J: TRBJ1-6
CDR3: CASSLTGGYSPLHF
DNA: TGTGCCAGCAGCTTAACAGGGGGCTATTCACCCCTCCACTTT

V: TRBV6-2/TRBV6-3
D: TRBD2
size: .
J: TRBJ2-5
CDR3: CASSPRLAGGPGTQYF
DNA: TGTGCCAGCAGTCCACGACTAGCGGGGGGGCCCGGGACCCAGTACTTC

V: TRBV6-1
D: .
size: .
J: TRBJ1-3
CDR3: CASSTSGSGNTIYF
DNA: .

V: TRBV18
D: .
size: .
J: TRBJ2-5
CDR3: CASSRQETQYF
DNA: TGTGCCAGCTCAAGACAAGAGACCCAGTACTTC

V: TRBV10-1
D: .
size: .
J: TRBJ2-1
CDR3: CASSENHNEQFF
DNA: TGCGCCAGCAGTGAGAACCACAATGAGCAGTTCTTC